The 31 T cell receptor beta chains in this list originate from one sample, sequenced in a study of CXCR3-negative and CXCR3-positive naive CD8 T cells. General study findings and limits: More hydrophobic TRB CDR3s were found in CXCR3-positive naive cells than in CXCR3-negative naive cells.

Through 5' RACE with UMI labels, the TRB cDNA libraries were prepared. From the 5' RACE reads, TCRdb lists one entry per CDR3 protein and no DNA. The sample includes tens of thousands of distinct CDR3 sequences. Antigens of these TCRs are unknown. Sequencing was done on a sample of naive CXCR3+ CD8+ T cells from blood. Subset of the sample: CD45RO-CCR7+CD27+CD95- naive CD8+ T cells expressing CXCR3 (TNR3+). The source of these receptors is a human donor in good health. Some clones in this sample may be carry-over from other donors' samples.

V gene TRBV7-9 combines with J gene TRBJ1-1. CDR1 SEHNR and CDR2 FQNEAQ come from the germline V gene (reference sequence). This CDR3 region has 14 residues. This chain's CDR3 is CASSLLSENTEAFF.

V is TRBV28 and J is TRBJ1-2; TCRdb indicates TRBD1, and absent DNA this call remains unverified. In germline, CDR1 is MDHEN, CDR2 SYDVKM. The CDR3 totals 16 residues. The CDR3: CASKSTWTGGNYGYTF.

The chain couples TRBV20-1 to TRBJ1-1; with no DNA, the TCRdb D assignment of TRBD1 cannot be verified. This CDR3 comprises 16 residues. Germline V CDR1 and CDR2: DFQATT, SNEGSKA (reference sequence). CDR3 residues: CSARPYRQGMNTEAFF.

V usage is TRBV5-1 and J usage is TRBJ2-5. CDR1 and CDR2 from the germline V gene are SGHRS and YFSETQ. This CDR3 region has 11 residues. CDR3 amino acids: CASSDEETQYF.

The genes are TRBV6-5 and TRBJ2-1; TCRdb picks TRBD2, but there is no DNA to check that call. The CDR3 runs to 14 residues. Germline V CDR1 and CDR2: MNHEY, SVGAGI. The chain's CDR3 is CATALGGSYNEQFF.

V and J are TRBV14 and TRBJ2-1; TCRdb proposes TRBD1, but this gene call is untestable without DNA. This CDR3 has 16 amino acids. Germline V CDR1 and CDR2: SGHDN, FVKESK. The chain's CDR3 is CASSQIPGGHYNEQFF.

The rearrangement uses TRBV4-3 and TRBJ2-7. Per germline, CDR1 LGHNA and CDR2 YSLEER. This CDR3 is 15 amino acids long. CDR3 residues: CASSQYLEESTGQYF.

CDR3 protein: CSARGQDEQYF. The chain recombines TRBV29-1 with TRBJ2-7; TCRdb's D call, TRBD1, is unchecked because there is no DNA. Germline V gives CDR1 SQVTM, CDR2 ANQGSEA. The CDR3 consists of 11 residues.

CDR3 sequence: CASSSAGQGGHEQYF. The chain combines TRBV27 with TRBJ2-7; TCRdb returns TRBD1, unconfirmable since there is no DNA. The CDR3 is made up of 15 amino acids. Germline V CDR1 and CDR2: MNHEY, SMNVEV (reference sequence).

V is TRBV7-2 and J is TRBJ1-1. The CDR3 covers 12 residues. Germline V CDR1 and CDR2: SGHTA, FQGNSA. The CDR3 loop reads CASSRVNTEAFF.

The CDR3 reads CASSQLGGTDTQYF. The chain recombines TRBV4-2 with TRBJ2-3; no DNA is available, so the TRBD1 call from TCRdb remains unchecked. There are 14 residues in the CDR3. Per the germline V gene, CDR1 is LGHNA and CDR2 is YNFKEQ.

The CDR3 reads CASSESTGAYGYTF. The V and J genes are TRBV10-2 and TRBJ1-2; TCRdb outputs TRBD1, but without DNA this stays unchecked. The CDR3 loop spans 14 amino acids. CDR1 is WSHSY, CDR2 SAAADI, per germline.

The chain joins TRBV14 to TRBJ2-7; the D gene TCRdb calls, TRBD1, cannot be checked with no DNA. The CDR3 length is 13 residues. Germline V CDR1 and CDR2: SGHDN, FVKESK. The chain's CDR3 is CASSPARGVEQYF.

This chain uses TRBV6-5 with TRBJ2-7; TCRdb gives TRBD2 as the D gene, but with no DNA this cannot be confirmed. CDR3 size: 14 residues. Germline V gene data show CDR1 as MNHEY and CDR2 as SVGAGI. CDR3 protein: CASRTDPRGGEQYF.

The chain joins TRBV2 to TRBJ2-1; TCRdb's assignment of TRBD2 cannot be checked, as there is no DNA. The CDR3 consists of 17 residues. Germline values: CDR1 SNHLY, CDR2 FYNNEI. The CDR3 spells CASSEAFTGLASNEQFF. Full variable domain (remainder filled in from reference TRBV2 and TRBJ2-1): EPEVTQTPSHQVTQMGQEVILRCVPISNHLYFYWYRQILGQKVEFLVSFYNNEISEKSEIFDDQFSVERPDGSNFTLKIRSTKLEDSAMYFCASSEAFTGLASNEQFFGPGTRLTVL.

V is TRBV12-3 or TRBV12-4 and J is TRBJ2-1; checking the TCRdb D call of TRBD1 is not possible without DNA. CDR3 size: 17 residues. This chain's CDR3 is CASKTRGGGTSYNEQFF.

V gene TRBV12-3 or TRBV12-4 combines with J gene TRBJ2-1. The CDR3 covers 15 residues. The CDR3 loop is CASSRPEGIYNEQFF.

The chain's CDR3 is CASSRRAPTYNEQFF. The V call is TRBV28, the J call TRBJ2-1; TCRdb reports TRBD2, a call that lacks DNA to check it against. Germline CDR1 reads MDHEN; CDR2 reads SYDVKM. This CDR3 has 15 amino acids.

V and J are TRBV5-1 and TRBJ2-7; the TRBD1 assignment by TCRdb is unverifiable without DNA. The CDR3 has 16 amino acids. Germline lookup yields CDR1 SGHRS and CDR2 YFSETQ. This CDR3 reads CASSESTGTQIYEQYF. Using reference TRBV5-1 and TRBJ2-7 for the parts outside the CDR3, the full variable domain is KAGVTQTPRYLIKTRGQQVTLSCSPISGHRSVSWYQQTPGQGLQFLFEYFSETQRNKGNFPGRFSGRQFSNSRSEMNVSTLELGDSALYLCASSESTGTQIYEQYFGPGTRLTVT.

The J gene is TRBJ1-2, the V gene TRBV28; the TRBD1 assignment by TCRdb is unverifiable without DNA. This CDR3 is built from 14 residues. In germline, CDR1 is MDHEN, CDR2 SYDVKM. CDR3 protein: CASGEQGLGYGYTF.

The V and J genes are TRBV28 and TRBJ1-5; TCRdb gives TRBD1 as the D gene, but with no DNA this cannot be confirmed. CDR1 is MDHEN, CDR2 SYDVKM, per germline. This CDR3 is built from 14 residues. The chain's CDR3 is CASSRDHLGTPQHF.

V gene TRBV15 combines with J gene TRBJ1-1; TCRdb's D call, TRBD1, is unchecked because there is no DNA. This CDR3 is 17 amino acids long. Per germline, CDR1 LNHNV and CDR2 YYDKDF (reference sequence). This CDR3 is CATSSHLDGVMNTEAFF.

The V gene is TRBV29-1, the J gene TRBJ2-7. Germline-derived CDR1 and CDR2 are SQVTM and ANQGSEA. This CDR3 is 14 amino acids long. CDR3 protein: CSVRTSVRSYEQYF.

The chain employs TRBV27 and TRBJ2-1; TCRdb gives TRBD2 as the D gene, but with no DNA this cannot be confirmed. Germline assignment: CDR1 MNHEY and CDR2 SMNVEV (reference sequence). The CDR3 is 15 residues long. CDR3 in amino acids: CASSLSSWLRDRQFF.

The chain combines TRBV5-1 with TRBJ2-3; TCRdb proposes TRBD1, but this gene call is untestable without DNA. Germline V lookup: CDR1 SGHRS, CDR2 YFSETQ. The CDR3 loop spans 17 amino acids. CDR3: CASSLRQADLGGDTQYF.

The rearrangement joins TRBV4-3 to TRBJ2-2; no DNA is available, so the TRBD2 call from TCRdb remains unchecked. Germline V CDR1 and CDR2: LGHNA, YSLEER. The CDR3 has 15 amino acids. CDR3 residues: CASSQAAGGLGELFF.

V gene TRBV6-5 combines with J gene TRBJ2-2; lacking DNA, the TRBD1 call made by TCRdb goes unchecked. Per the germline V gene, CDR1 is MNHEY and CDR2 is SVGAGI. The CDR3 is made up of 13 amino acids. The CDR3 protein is CASSTRGTGELFF.

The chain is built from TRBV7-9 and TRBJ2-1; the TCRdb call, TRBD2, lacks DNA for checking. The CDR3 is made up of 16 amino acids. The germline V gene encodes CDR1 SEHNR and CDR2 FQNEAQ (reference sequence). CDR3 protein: CASSLAMGASGNEQFF.

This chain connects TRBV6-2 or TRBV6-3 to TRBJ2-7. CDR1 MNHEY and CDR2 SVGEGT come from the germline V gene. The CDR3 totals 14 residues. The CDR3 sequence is CASSYSPDSYEQYF.

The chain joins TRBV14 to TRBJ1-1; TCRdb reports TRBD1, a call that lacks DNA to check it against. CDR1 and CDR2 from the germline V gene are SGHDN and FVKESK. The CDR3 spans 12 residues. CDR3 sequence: CASRVEGVGAFF. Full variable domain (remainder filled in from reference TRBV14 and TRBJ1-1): EAGVTQFPSHSVIEKGQTVTLRCDPISGHDNLYWYRRVMGKEIKFLLHFVKESKQDESGMPNNRFLAERTGGTYSTLKVQPAELEDSGVYFCASRVEGVGAFFGQGTRLTVV.

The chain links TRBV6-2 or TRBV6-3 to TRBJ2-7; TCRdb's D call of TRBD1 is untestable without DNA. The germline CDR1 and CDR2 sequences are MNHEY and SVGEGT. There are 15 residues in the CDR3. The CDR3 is CASSTFDRGGFEQYF.